The 28 T cell receptor beta chains presented below share a single source sample, sequenced in a study of regulatory T cells in long-lasting Graves disease. Time point noted: newly diagnosed GD, antithyroid drugs for less than 3 months. Extracted PBMC RNA gave rise to the TCR library. CDR3 regions were amplified by Arm-PCR using iRepertoire HTBI primers to build TCR beta libraries. TCRdb redid the calling of the multiplex PCR reads with MiXCR, one entry per CDR3 protein. Of more than 400,000 distinct CDR3 sequences listed, 15% to 20% are singletons. The sample also formed part of further work on T cells in Graves' hyperthyroidism and ophthalmopathy.

The sample consisted of peripheral blood mononuclear cells (PBMCs), taken at new diagnosis, from a patient treated with antithyroid drugs. These receptors were collected from a man aged 40-49 years with Graves disease.

This clonotype was counted between two and nine times. The genes are TRBV6-1 and TRBJ2-1; D unresolved. The J call is uncertain, as TRBJ2-4 better fits the DNA end. The CDR3 length is 12 residues. CDR1 is MNHNS and CDR2 is SASEGT in the germline V gene. The CDR3 bases are TGTGCCAGCAGTGAAAGCAGGTACATTCAGTACTTC. Protein: CASSESRYIQYF.

The chain employs TRBV6-2 or TRBV6-3 and TRBJ1-2; TRBD1 matches 9 bases. CDR3 length: 12 residues. From germline, CDR1 is MNHEY and CDR2 SVGEGT. V lost 5 bases and J lost 8; bases outside the gene matches: 3. CDR3 loop: CASSRTGEGYTF. CDR3 nucleotides: TGTGCCAGCAGTCGGACAGGGGAAGGCTACACCTTC.

This clonotype was recorded many times. The rearrangement joins TRBV20-1 to TRBJ1-6; 8 bases line up with TRBD1. This CDR3 contains 16 residues. Trimming cost V 0 bases and J 10 bases; bases outside gene matches: 11. Germline assignment: CDR1 DFQATT and CDR2 SNEGSKA (reference sequence). This CDR3 is CSARDFGQGSFSPLHF. DNA for the CDR3: TGCAGTGCTAGAGATTTTGGACAGGGTAGTTTCTCACCCCTCCACTTT.

This clonotype was recorded at least ten times. J is TRBJ2-5 and V is TRBV20-1; 8 nucleotides line up with TRBD2. J gave up 6 bases and V 0 bases, and 6 bases lay outside the gene matches. This CDR3 comprises 14 residues. Germline lookup yields CDR1 DFQATT and CDR2 SNEGSKA (reference sequence). This CDR3 reads CSARDGGGVKTQYF. CDR3 nucleotides: TGCAGTGCTAGAGACGGGGGGGGCGTAAAGACCCAGTACTTC.

The chain is built from TRBV27 and TRBJ1-1; D may be TRBD1 (5 bases). Trimming shortened V by 4 bases and J by 5 bases, and 11 bases separated the two germline ends. CDR1 and CDR2 (germline): MNHEY, SMNVEV (reference sequence). CDR3 size: 13 residues. DNA for the CDR3: TGTGCCAGCAGTTACGGGGGAAAAACTGAAGCTTTCTTT. Translation: CASSYGGKTEAFF.

The sample holds many counts of this clonotype. The chain uses TRBV28 and TRBJ2-1; 10 nucleotides align to TRBD1. This CDR3 has 15 amino acids. J lost 10 bases, V lost 7 bases, and 13 bases had no gene match. Germline-derived CDR1 and CDR2 are MDHEN and SYDVKM. The CDR3 sequence: CASIGGDRGAEEQFF. CDR3 DNA sequence: TGTGCCAGCATTGGGGGGGACAGGGGTGCGGAGGAGCAGTTCTTC.

The gene calls are TRBV10-2 and TRBJ2-5; 10 bases line up with TRBD2. The ends lost 7 bases at V and 4 bases at J; junction bases unmatched: 9. The germline CDR1 and CDR2 sequences are WSHSY and SAAADI. The CDR3 runs to 15 residues. CDR3 region: CASKASGSFRETQYF. The CDR3 bases are TGCGCCAGCAAGGCTAGCGGGAGTTTTCGAGAGACCCAGTACTTC.

The CDR3 here is CASSYGTTNRVNEQFF. As DNA, the CDR3 is TGTGCCAGCAGTTACGGGACAACAAATCGAGTAAATGAGCAGTTCTTC. This chain connects TRBV6-2 or TRBV6-3 to TRBJ2-1; tentative D call: TRBD1 (6 bases). V lost 2 bases and J lost 7, with 18 bases in between. CDR1 and CDR2 (germline): MNHEY, SVGEGT. The CDR3 loop spans 16 amino acids.

The chain carries TRBV6-1 and TRBJ1-5; D remains unclear. This CDR3 is 15 amino acids long. Germline-derived CDR1 and CDR2 are MNHNS and SASEGT. V was trimmed by 4 bases and J by 0 bases, leaving 10 bases between them. Here the CDR3 DNA reads TGTGCCAGCAGTGTCAGCAAAAATAGCAATCAGCCCCAGCATTTT. Its translation is CASSVSKNSNQPQHF.

The chain recombines TRBV10-3 with TRBJ2-7; D might be TRBD2 (5 bases). Germline CDR1 and CDR2: ENHRY and SYGVKD. The CDR3 is made up of 16 amino acids. V was trimmed by 3 bases and J by 0 bases, leaving 15 bases between them. The CDR3 DNA follows: TGTGCCATCAGTGACCCGTCTAGCAAGAGCTCCTACGAGCAGTACTTC. Its translation is CAISDPSSKSSYEQYF.

This clonotype was seen repeatedly, ten times or more. J is TRBJ1-2 and V is TRBV12-3 or TRBV12-4, with D possibly matching TRBD1 (5 bases). The V gene lost 2 bases and the J gene lost 0 bases, with 10 bases spanning the gap. The CDR3 sequence is 15 residues long. The CDR3 sequence: CASSLKAGSNYGYTF. The CDR3 DNA reads TGTGCCAGCAGTTTAAAGGCAGGGTCTAACTATGGCTACACCTTC.

This clonotype came up many times. This chain uses TRBV2 with TRBJ1-5; D remains ambiguous. The germline V gene has CDR1 SNHLY and CDR2 FYNNEI. The CDR3 extends over 14 amino acids. Trimming pared 6 bases from V and 3 bases from J, leaving 12 bases between. The CDR3 protein is CASSLSFSNQPQHF. CDR3 nucleotides: TGTGCCAGCAGCCTTAGTTTTTCCAATCAGCCCCAGCATTTT.

This clonotype was found many times. The chain carries TRBV6-2 or TRBV6-3 and TRBJ2-5, with no clear D. This CDR3 has 14 residues. V was clipped by 0 bases and J by 5 bases, with 10 bases between them. Germline V lookup: CDR1 MNHEY, CDR2 SVGEGT. The CDR3 loop is CASSYSKGGETQYF. CDR3 nucleotides: TGTGCCAGCAGTTACTCGAAGGGTGGGGAGACCCAGTACTTC.

This chain joins TRBV9 and TRBJ2-3, with D tentatively TRBD1 (5 bases). The V gene's germline CDR1 is SGDLS and CDR2 YYNGEE. The CDR3 has 14 amino acids. V lost 0 bases, J lost 3 bases, and 8 bases lay in between. DNA of the CDR3: TGTGCCAGCAGCGTAGAGGGGTCAACAGATACGCAGTATTTT. This sequence encodes CASSVEGSTDTQYF.

This clonotype has a handful of counts. V is TRBV19 and J is TRBJ2-5; TRBD1 might be the D (5 bases). The germline gives CDR1 LNHDA, CDR2 SQIVND (reference sequence). The CDR3 has 13 amino acids. Trimming took 3 bases from V and 3 from J, leaving 8 bases between them. CDR3 nucleotide sequence: TGTGCCAGTAGTATGGCCAGGGAAGAGACCCAGTACTTC. This sequence encodes CASSMAREETQYF.

The sample holds a few counts of this clonotype. V is TRBV18 and J is TRBJ2-6, with D unclear. V lost 1 base and J 0 bases, leaving 7 bases between the germline ends. This CDR3 has 16 amino acids. Germline V gene sequence: CDR1 KGHSH, CDR2 LQKENI. The CDR3 nucleotides are TGTGCCAGCTCACCACAGGATTTCTCTGGGGCCAACGTCCTGACTTTC. This gives the protein CASSPQDFSGANVLTF.

The chain carries TRBV12-3 or TRBV12-4 and TRBJ2-3; D is unresolved. The better agreement between TRBJ1-5 and the DNA end casts doubt on the J call. This CDR3 has 12 residues. The CDR3 DNA is TGTGCCAGCAGTCCCCTCACAGATACGCAGCATTTT. Its protein is CASSPLTDTQHF.

In its sample, this clonotype was seen many times. This chain uses TRBV28 with TRBJ2-1, with a tentative D call TRBD2 (5 bases). The CDR3 sequence is 15 residues long. Germline values: CDR1 MDHEN, CDR2 SYDVKM. The V gene lost 6 bases and the J gene lost 2 bases, with 14 bases spanning the gap. CDR3 sequence: CASRKSGLTYNEQFF. The CDR3 DNA sequence: TGTGCCAGCAGGAAGAGCGGCCTCACCTACAATGAGCAGTTCTTC. The variable domain in full, with the rest retrieved from reference TRBV28 and TRBJ2-1, is DVKVTQSSRYLVKRTGEKVFLECVQDMDHENMFWYRQDPGLGLRLIYFSYDVKMKEKGDIPEGYSVSREKKERFSLILESASTNQTSMYLCASRKSGLTYNEQFFGPGTRLTVL.

This clonotype came up many times. This chain connects TRBV7-2 to TRBJ2-5; 10 nucleotides line up with TRBD2. V dropped 5 bases and J dropped 2; count of bases not matched to a gene: 11. This CDR3 comprises 17 residues. The germline gives CDR1 SGHTA, CDR2 FQGNSA. CDR3 bases: TGTGCCAGCAGCCCTAGAGGGGGACTAGCGACACAAGAGACCCAGTACTTC. It yields the protein CASSPRGGLATQETQYF.

The table lists this clonotype with a few counts. The J gene is TRBJ2-6, the V gene TRBV20-1; D is unclear. Trimming took 0 bases from V and 3 from J, leaving 9 bases between them. Looked up from germline, CDR1 is DFQATT and CDR2 is SNEGSKA (reference sequence). This CDR3 has 15 residues. Here the CDR3 DNA reads TGCAGTGCTAGAGATATGAGGAATGGGGCCAACGTCCTGACTTTC. This sequence encodes CSARDMRNGANVLTF.

In this sample, this clonotype turned up many times. The chain links TRBV7-9 to TRBJ2-5; 7 nucleotides agree with TRBD1. V lost 6 bases and J lost 2; bases outside the gene matches: 6. The CDR3 extends over 14 amino acids. CDR1 and CDR2 (germline): SEHNR, FQNEAQ (reference sequence). CDR3 loop: CASRHRQGQETQYF. The CDR3 bases are TGTGCCAGCAGACATAGACAGGGACAAGAGACCCAGTACTTC.

In its sample, this clonotype was seen a few times. The chain has TRBV20-1 and TRBJ2-2, with 9 bases matching TRBD2. The V gene end was trimmed by 3 bases and the J gene end by 8 bases; junction bases not matched to a gene: 7. The germline gives CDR1 DFQATT, CDR2 SNEGSKA (reference sequence). There are 14 residues in the CDR3. CDR3: CSASGAGGTGELFF. CDR3 in DNA: TGCAGTGCTAGTGGGGCGGGAGGGACTGGGGAGCTGTTTTTT.

This chain links TRBV4-1 with TRBJ2-7; D unresolved. Germline V CDR1 and CDR2: MGHRA, YSYEKL. Trimming left V 1 base short and J 3 bases short, with 16 bases between. This CDR3 comprises 16 residues. The DNA of the CDR3 is TGCGCCAGCAGCCAAGTCCCACTTGGTAGAGACTACGAGCAGTACTTC. Protein sequence: CASSQVPLGRDYEQYF.

This clonotype was seen at least ten times. In nucleotides, the CDR3 is TGCGCCAGCAGCTTAGGACAGCTCCAAGAGACCCAGTACTTC. Its translation: CASSLGQLQETQYF. This sequence joins TRBV5-1 and TRBJ2-5, with D tentatively TRBD1 (6 bases). The CDR3 has 14 residues. V was clipped by 2 bases and J by 1 base, with 9 bases between them. Germline CDR1 reads SGHRS; CDR2 reads YFSETQ. The full variable domain, with the rest looked up from reference TRBV5-1 and TRBJ2-5, is KAGVTQTPRYLIKTRGQQVTLSCSPISGHRSVSWYQQTPGQGLQFLFEYFSETQRNKGNFPGRFSGRQFSNSRSEMNVSTLELGDSALYLCASSLGQLQETQYFGPGTRLLVL.

CDR3 loop: CATSYGGGLEQFF. DNA for the CDR3: TGCGCCACCTCCTACGGGGGGGGGCTTGAGCAGTTCTTC. The chain couples TRBV5-1 to TRBJ2-1; TRBD2 aligns across 8 bases. Germline V gives CDR1 SGHRS, CDR2 YFSETQ. J was trimmed by 9 bases and V by 9 bases; bases with no gene match: 11. The CDR3 is 13 residues long. Filled out from reference TRBV5-1 and TRBJ2-1, the complete variable domain reads KAGVTQTPRYLIKTRGQQVTLSCSPISGHRSVSWYQQTPGQGLQFLFEYFSETQRNKGNFPGRFSGRQFSNSRSEMNVSTLELGDSALYLCATSYGGGLEQFFGPGTRLTVL.

This clonotype showed up many times. The chain combines TRBV28 with TRBJ2-7; TRBD2 matches at 10 bases. Germline trimming cut 4 bases from V and 4 bases from J; bases unmatched to any gene: 7. Germline CDR1 reads MDHEN; CDR2 reads SYDVKM. The CDR3 spans 15 residues. The DNA of the CDR3 is TGTGCCAGCAGTTCGGCCGGGACTAGCGTTTACGAGCAGTACTTC. Protein sequence: CASSSAGTSVYEQYF.

In its sample, this clonotype was seen many times. Here the CDR3 DNA reads TGTGCCAGCAGCGGACGTACCTACGAGCAGTACTTC. This translates into CASSGRTYEQYF. The V call is TRBV6-1, the J call TRBJ2-7; no clear D gene. CDR3 length: 12 amino acids. V lost 6 bases to trimming and J lost 2 bases, with 8 bases between them. Germline CDR1 MNHNS, CDR2 SASEGT.

This clonotype has at least ten counts. The gene calls are TRBV10-2 and TRBJ2-2; 7 bases match TRBD2. The CDR3 is made up of 18 amino acids. Per the germline V gene, CDR1 is WSHSY and CDR2 is SAAADI. Trimming cost V 6 bases and J 0 bases; bases outside gene matches: 13. The CDR3 spells CASRNRNSGLANTGELFF. CDR3 sequence (DNA): TGCGCCAGCAGGAACCGGAATTCCGGACTAGCGAACACCGGGGAGCTGTTTTTT.